The sequence of this T cell receptor (beta chain) was determined in a study of chemoradiotherapy in HPV16-positive cancers. Study findings and constraints: HPV-specific T cells were functionally defined from only two HPV16-positive patients. Non-HPV-specific T cells did not expand in tumors during treatment, whereas candidate HPV-specific clones and E7-related motifs did.

From germline, CDR1 is SGHTA and CDR2 FQGNSA. The trim removed 9 bases at V and 7 bases at J, leaving 8 bases unmatched. The CDR3 extends over 13 amino acids. Profiling relied on immunoSEQ multiplex PCR, and the TCRdb table lists in-frame clones only, not all of them. The data contain 25,000 to 35,000 clones, about 87% of them singletons. About this clone: The antigen is unknown.

The receptor was isolated from a human donor with HPV-associated anogenital cancer. The sample was blood, taken from a patient who underwent chemoradiotherapy. J is TRBJ2-1 and V is TRBV7-2; 8 nucleotides agree with TRBD2. The CDR3 DNA reads TGTGCCAGTCAAGCGGGAGTAGGGAATGAGCAGTTCTTC. Amino acid sequence: CASQAGVGNEQFF.